The text below deals with one T cell receptor (beta chain). Antigen: not known. The sample belongs to a study of OX40 agonist ivuxolimab in advanced cancers. Whole-study context: Patients receiving dose escalation had hepatocellular carcinoma, melanoma, renal cell or head and neck cancer. Study-wide results and caveats: With doses of 0.1 to 3.0 mg/kg, CD4+ and CD8+ blood T cells had undergone clonal expansion by week 6. Partial responders treated at 0.1-3.0 mg/kg exhibited clonal expansion among the lowest measured.

The method was immunoSEQ multiplex PCR; TCRdb's version includes in-frame clones alone and lacks a portion of them. The repertoire includes around 86,000 clones, roughly 91% of them detected once, and 13% to 15% sits in the top ten. The starting material was CD4+ or CD8+ T cells sorted from blood, obtained in a trial of the OX40 agonist ivuxolimab. The clonotype was recovered from an adult with an advanced solid tumor such as melanoma, head and neck, liver or kidney cancer.

CDR3 DNA sequence: TGCGCCAGCAGCCAAGAAGAGCGGAGCACAGATACGCAGTATTTT. It translates to CASSQEERSTDTQYF. The V call is TRBV4-3, the J call TRBJ2-3; a weak D match, TRBD2 (5 bases). Germline assignment: CDR1 LGHNA and CDR2 YSLEER. V lost 0 bases and J 0 bases, leaving 7 bases between the germline ends. This CDR3 is 15 amino acids long.